One and the same sample provided the 20 T cell receptor beta chains below, sequenced in a study of regulatory T cells in long-lasting Graves disease. According to the study, TCR beta libraries were built with iRepertoire HTBI primers and CDR3-region Arm-PCR. TCRdb re-called the multiplex PCR reads with MiXCR, one entry per CDR3 protein. The table lists roughly 490,000 distinct CDR3 sequences, 20% to 25% of them singletons. Stated time point: persistent/refractory GD, antithyroid drugs over 5 years with positive TRAb. The TCR library used RNA extracted from PBMCs. The sequencing used peripheral blood mononuclear cells (PBMCs), collected when the disease was refractory, from a patient treated with antithyroid drugs. These receptors all come from a female donor with Graves disease.

This clonotype was observed a handful of times. The chain links TRBV10-3 to TRBJ2-5; TRBD2 is a possible D gene (6 bases). The CDR3 covers 12 residues. V was trimmed by 6 bases and J by 5 bases, leaving 10 bases between them. Germline values: CDR1 ENHRY, CDR2 SYGVKD. In DNA, the CDR3 is TGTGCCATCAGGGGGACTGGCGAGACCCAGTACTTC. Translating it yields CAIRGTGETQYF.

The CDR3 loop reads CASSLTPFYEQYF. The CDR3 nucleotides read TGTGCCAGCAGCTTAACCCCTTTCTACGAGCAGTACTTC. The rearrangement uses TRBV7-2 and TRBJ2-7; D is undetermined. Germline CDR1 SGHTA, CDR2 FQGNSA. Trimming removed 2 bases from V and 3 bases from J, with 8 bases in between. The CDR3 length is 13 residues.

This clonotype was found many times. This chain's CDR3 is CASSLTQWAGPAGTGYTF. Written as DNA, the CDR3 is TGTGCCAGCAGTTTAACGCAGTGGGCAGGGCCTGCCGGTACTGGCTACACCTTC. J is TRBJ1-2 and V is TRBV28; TRBD1 is a possible D gene (5 bases). In germline, CDR1 is MDHEN, CDR2 SYDVKM. V was trimmed by 2 bases and J by 7 bases, leaving 26 bases between them. There are 18 residues in the CDR3.

The rearrangement links TRBV20-1 to TRBJ1-2, with 9 bases matching TRBD1. Germline CDR1 and CDR2: DFQATT and SNEGSKA (reference sequence). V was pared by 2 bases and J by 3 bases, with 16 bases of the junction left unmatched. The CDR3 is made up of 18 amino acids. The chain's CDR3 is CSARPLGTGFYRDYGYTF. The CDR3 nucleotides read TGCAGTGCTAGACCTTTAGGGACAGGGTTTTATCGGGACTATGGCTACACCTTC.

The V call is TRBV5-1, the J call TRBJ2-4; tentatively, D is TRBD2 (5 bases). V was shortened by 0 bases and J by 3 bases, with 16 bases between the two germline ends. The V gene's germline CDR1 is SGHRS and CDR2 YFSETQ. This CDR3 has 17 residues. This CDR3 is CASSLGTFQTVKNIQYF. CDR3 in DNA: TGCGCCAGCAGCTTGGGGACTTTCCAAACAGTCAAAAACATTCAGTACTTC.

The CDR3 loop is CASRRASSSGNTIYF. In nucleotides, the CDR3 is TGTGCCAGCAGGAGGGCCTCCAGCTCTGGAAACACCATATATTTT. V is TRBV11-2 and J is TRBJ1-3; D call uncertain. Deletions cut 6 bases from V and 0 bases from J, with 12 bases between. CDR3 length: 15 residues. In germline, CDR1 is SGHAT, CDR2 FQNNGV.

This clonotype was counted a few times. This chain connects TRBV18 to TRBJ1-1, with a weak D call TRBD1 (6 bases). Germline V lookup: CDR1 KGHSH, CDR2 LQKENI. Trimming pared 4 bases from V and 0 bases from J, leaving 9 bases between. CDR3 length: 14 amino acids. In DNA, the CDR3 is TGTGCCAGCTCACGCGGGACATTGAACACTGAAGCTTTCTTT. It yields the protein CASSRGTLNTEAFF.

This clonotype was recorded many times. The V gene is TRBV6-5, the J gene TRBJ1-1; 9 bases are a match to TRBD1. This CDR3 has 17 amino acids. Germline trimming cut 0 bases from V and 3 bases from J; bases unmatched to any gene: 8. Germline V gene data show CDR1 as MNHEY and CDR2 as SVGAGI. The CDR3, as DNA: TGTGCCAGCAGTTACTCAGACCTGACAGGGGGGGACACTGAAGCTTTCTTT. The encoded protein is CASSYSDLTGGDTEAFF.

This clonotype has more than one count but fewer than ten. This chain links TRBV30 with TRBJ1-5; 7 nucleotides line up with TRBD1. J was trimmed by 0 bases and V by 2 bases; bases with no gene match: 4. Per germline, CDR1 GTSNPN and CDR2 SVGIG (reference sequence). This CDR3 is 15 amino acids long. The CDR3 DNA follows: TGTGCCTGGAGTTCGGGACAGAATAGCAATCAGCCCCAGCATTTT. Its translation is CAWSSGQNSNQPQHF.

This clonotype was counted at least ten times. The chain uses TRBV12-3 or TRBV12-4 and TRBJ2-6; 8 nucleotides match TRBD1. This CDR3 is 21 amino acids long. Trimming at V came to 7 bases and at J to 0 bases, leaving 20 bases not matched to a gene. The CDR3 protein is CASTLSRGLMVPRSGANVLTF. In DNA form, the CDR3 reads TGTGCCAGCACCTTATCCAGGGGGCTAATGGTCCCGCGCTCTGGGGCCAACGTCCTGACTTTC.

This clonotype was found many times. J is TRBJ1-4 and V is TRBV12-5; D is ambiguous. The CDR3 has 14 residues. CDR1 LGHNT and CDR2 FRNRAP come from the germline V gene. Trimming stripped 6 bases from V and 12 bases from J, with 20 bases between. Here the CDR3 DNA reads TGTGCTAGTGGCTTTGGGTCTCCAAGTCGTGAACTGTTTTTT. As protein: CASGFGSPSRELFF. Supplemented by reference TRBV12-5 and TRBJ1-4, the full variable domain reads DARVTQTPRHKVTEMGQEVTMRCQPILGHNTVFWYRQTMMQGLELLAYFRNRAPLDDSGMPKDRFSAEMPDATLATLKIQPSEPRDSAVYFCASGFGSPSRELFFGSGTQLSVL.

This clonotype came up many times. The rearrangement uses TRBV28 and TRBJ2-5, with TRBD1 identical over 8 bases. CDR1 and CDR2 (germline): MDHEN, SYDVKM. The junction had 8 bases not matched to a gene; V was cut back by 7 bases and J by 4 bases. The CDR3 has 14 amino acids. The CDR3 region is CASTLTGDVETQYF. The CDR3 DNA reads TGTGCCAGCACCCTGACAGGGGATGTAGAGACCCAGTACTTC.

V is TRBV11-2 and J is TRBJ1-1; 8 positions match TRBD1. CDR1 is SGHAT, CDR2 FQNNGV, per germline. Germline trimming cut 5 bases from V and 1 base from J; bases unmatched to any gene: 6. CDR3 length equals 15 residues. The CDR3 nucleotides read TGTGCCAGCAGCCCGAGGACAGGGTCGAACACTGAAGCTTTCTTT. Translated: CASSPRTGSNTEAFF.

This clonotype was seen more than once but under ten times. The chain is built from TRBV14 and TRBJ2-7; the match to TRBD1 covers 7 bases. The CDR3 consists of 17 residues. The germline V gene has CDR1 SGHDN and CDR2 FVKESK. The ends lost 4 bases at V and 0 bases at J; junction bases unmatched: 12. In DNA form, the CDR3 reads TGTGCCAGCAGCCCGTTCAGGAGACGGGACAGCTCCTACGAGCAGTACTTC. Its translation is CASSPFRRRDSSYEQYF.

The V and J genes are TRBV2 and TRBJ2-3, with 10 nucleotides matching TRBD2. J lost 1 base, V lost 4 bases, and 2 bases had no gene match. The germline CDR1 and CDR2 sequences are SNHLY and FYNNEI. The CDR3 has 15 residues. In DNA form, the CDR3 reads TGTGCCAGCAGTGTCCTAGCGGGGGGCACAGATACGCAGTATTTT. It is translated as CASSVLAGGTDTQYF.

On this clonotype itself: A much bigger clone sits one base away, suggesting this may be a read error. The V gene is TRBV7-2, the J gene TRBJ1-3; D perhaps matches TRBD1 (6 bases). This CDR3 contains 14 residues. CDR1 is SGHTA, CDR2 FQGNSA, per germline. Trimming cost V 6 bases and J 4 bases, with 13 bases left between them. The CDR3, as DNA: TGTGCCAGCAGTTCCAGGACAGCAGGAAACACCATATATTTT. This encodes CASSSRTAGNTIYF.

This clonotype appeared once. The chain carries TRBV19 and TRBJ1-2, with 10 positions matching TRBD1. The junction had 8 bases not matched to a gene; V was cut back by 8 bases and J by 8 bases. The CDR3 spans 13 residues. Germline assignment: CDR1 LNHDA and CDR2 SQIVND (reference sequence). The CDR3 loop is CASEDRGEKGYTF. In DNA form, the CDR3 reads TGTGCCAGTGAGGACAGGGGGGAAAAAGGCTACACCTTC. Based on the CDR3 plus reference TRBV19 and TRBJ1-2, the full variable domain is DGGITQSPKYLFRKEGQNVTLSCEQNLNHDAMYWYRQDPGQGLRLIYYSQIVNDFQKGDIAEGYSVSREKKESFPLTVTSAQKNPTAFYLCASEDRGEKGYTFGSGTRLTVV.

This clonotype was seen at least ten times. V is TRBV11-1 and J is TRBJ2-2, with unresolved D. CDR1 is SGHAT, CDR2 FQDESV, per germline (reference sequence). There are 16 residues in the CDR3. The V gene lost 4 bases and the J gene lost 2 bases, with 14 bases spanning the gap. The CDR3 DNA reads TGTGCCAGCAGCTCGTGGGTCTCCAAAAACACCGGGGAGCTGTTTTTT. Translation gives CASSSWVSKNTGELFF. Complete variable domain (other parts from reference TRBV11-1 and TRBJ2-2): EAEVAQSPRYKITEKSQAVAFWCDPISGHATLYWYRQILGQGPELLVQFQDESVVDDSQLPKDRFSAERLKGVDSTLKIQPAELGDSAMYLCASSSWVSKNTGELFFGEGSRLTVL.

This clonotype was seen a handful of times. V is TRBV7-9 and J is TRBJ1-2; D is unresolved. The CDR3 has 12 amino acids. Trimming stripped 5 bases from V and 4 bases from J, with 8 bases between. CDR1 and CDR2 from the germline V gene are SEHNR and FQNEAQ (reference sequence). CDR3 sequence (DNA): TGTGCCAGCAGCCCTCCTGGCTATGGCTACACCTTC. This translates into CASSPPGYGYTF.

This clonotype was counted many times. The V and J genes are TRBV7-9 and TRBJ2-5, with 8 bases lining up with TRBD2. Germline CDR1 is SEHNR and CDR2 is FQNEAQ (reference sequence). V dropped 11 bases and J dropped 2; count of bases not matched to a gene: 10. The CDR3 covers 14 residues. The CDR3 nucleotides are TGTGCCCTCCGTTTGAGCGGGGGACAAGAGACCCAGTACTTC. Translating it yields CALRLSGGQETQYF. The full variable domain, completed using reference TRBV7-9 and TRBJ2-5, is DTGVSQNPRHKITKRGQNVTFRCDPISEHNRLYWYRQTLGQGPEFLTYFQNEAQLEKSRLLSDRFSAERPKGSFSTLEIQRTEQGDSAMYLCALRLSGGQETQYFGPGTRLLVL.